This T cell receptor (beta chain) is drawn from a study of T cells generated in artificial thymic organoids (dated by TCRdb to the late 2010s). Some background on the complete study: In some experiments, thymic T cells were further FACS-purified to deplete CD4 immature single positive or double positive precursors. Displayed repertoire sequencing data were described as representative of three independent experiments. TCR alpha and beta CDR3 repertoires of in vitro artificial thymic organoid-derived CD8 single positive T cells were compared with thymic and peripheral blood naive CD8 T cells.

The paper's findings and limits, for the study overall: Physiological TCR clonotype diversity, comparable to that of thymic and blood naive CD8 T cells, was observed in organoid-derived CD8 single positive T cells.

Primary CD8+ T cells were enriched with magnetic beads using the Miltenyi CD8+ T cell Isolation Kit. Organoid and thymic CD3+TCRalphabeta+CD8 single positive T cells were FACS sorted before RNA extraction. Total RNA was purified from approximately 40,000 to 200,000 sorted cells per sample with the RNeasy Micro kit, and quality checked on an Agilent RNA 6000 Nano chip. To release thymocytes, thymic fragments were dissected, broken up by pipetting and passed through a 70 um strainer. The CDR3 covers 13 residues, taking in both the cysteine and the phenylalanine. The read is trimmed to its CDR3 DNA, 39 bases read in frame from base 1. Trimming takes 3 bases from V and 1 base from J, and the germline ends sit 7 bases apart. TCRalpha and TCRbeta libraries were amplified in separate semi-nested PCR reactions using Advantage 2 and reverse primers located in the TRAC or TRBC constant regions. First-strand cDNA synthesis used between about 3 and 500 ng of total RNA. TCR cDNA libraries were made by 5'-RACE with the SMARTer PCR cDNA Synthesis kit, using a poly-dT primer for first-strand synthesis. Each semi-nested reverse primer in the constant region carried a 5-nucleotide sample-specific barcode, and the resulting products were cleaned up with the Zymo DNA Clean and Concentrator-5 kit. Up to ten barcoded samples were pooled, ligated to Illumina adaptors and sequenced as 2 x 150 bp paired-end reads on an Illumina MiSeq. The original pipeline was this. After demultiplexing, reads were aligned using BLAT against a custom library built from IMGT containing every combination of human TRAV, TRAJ, TRBV, TRBD and TRBJ. The best BLAT hits were picked using pslCDnaFilter (-maxAligns=1, -ignoreIntrons), and custom Perl scripts were used to calculate clonotype frequencies. TCRdb's own reprocessing of the public reads used fastp at Q25 and MiXCR and kept productive beta chains. Rows are combined by CDR3 protein, so each entry shows the most common genes and DNA. The V and J calls were not made by the authors but by TCRdb's processing. The table for this sample lists 7,500 to 10,000 distinct CDR3 sequences; about a sixth of them were counted only once. The ten largest clones represent approximately 1.5% of the sample.

Within its sample, this clonotype is medium-sized (0.01 to 0.1%). Its antigen remains undetermined. Per-base qualities were not stored, and no clone one base away is much larger. The sequence is built from TRBV12-3 or TRBV12-4 and TRBJ2-7; TRBD1 is perhaps the D gene, given 5 matching bases. The receptor comes from a human donor who gave cord blood stem cells for thymic organoid culture, a cardiac surgery patient who gave postnatal thymus, or a blood donor (not recorded which). The sample taken for sequencing was naive CD8+ T cells from the thymus. This specimen's cell subset or site label, per the study, means: CD3+TCRalphabeta+CD8SP T cells; for blood, CD45RO-CCR7+ naive CD8+ T cells. The CDR3 corresponds to CASSLRQSYEQYF. The bases are TGTGCCAGCAGTTTGAGACAGTCCTACGAGCAGTACTTC.